This T cell receptor beta chain is from a study of T cells in localized non-small cell lung cancer. Germline-derived CDR1 and CDR2 are MNHGY and SAAAGT. V shed 2 bases, J shed 5 bases, and the junction held 2 bases outside the gene matches. CDR3 length: 16 residues. Sequenced by immunoSEQ multiplex PCR; TCRdb stores in-frame clones only, minus some. The table includes about 1,000 clones, about 30% detected once. Regarding the study as a whole: Without multi-region sequencing, intratumor heterogeneity could not be excluded. Appearing in adjacent lung were a median about 60 of the top 100 tumor clones. Greater T cell density in blood accompanied longer overall survival. Uninvolved neighboring lung showed the greatest T cell clonality, exceeding tumor.

A word on this clone: The antigen remains unidentified.

The chain links TRBV6-8 to TRBJ2-1; 14 positions match TRBD2. The specimen comprised normal lung tissue next to the tumor, sampled before any cancer treatment. This receptor was obtained from a female donor aged 60 or older with stage I lung adenocarcinoma. CDR3 protein: CASSYGTSGRDNEQFF. CDR3 in DNA: TGTGCCAGCAGTTACGGGACTAGCGGGAGAGACAATGAGCAGTTCTTC.